The sequence of this T cell receptor beta chain was determined in a study of blood T cell repertoires in COVID-19. The authors' processing: Quantification of nucleated cells was approximated via reference gene primer amplification. Produced via immunoSEQ multiplex PCR; TCRdb's table is partial and in-frame only. D and trimming come from the DNA, and the V and J calls and clone size come from that table. The sample includes some 400,000 clones, roughly nine tenths seen only once; the top ten take 1.1%. This study enrolled people aged about 18 to 100 from around 26 US geographic areas. Participant reports of clinical history set cohort assignment. Two consecutive negative NP/OP PCR tests, clearance, or resolved symptoms defined Cohort 3 recovery. The length of the CDR3 is 16 residues. Germline V gene data show CDR1 as KGHSH and CDR2 as LQKENI. J was trimmed by 0 bases and V by 2 bases; bases with no gene match: 0.

This TCR was sampled from a man aged 25 to 45 who had recovered from COVID-19. The V and J genes are TRBV18 and TRBJ1-4; 10 bases match TRBD1. The sequencing input was PBMCs or T cells enriched from blood (not recorded which). The CDR3 region is CASSPGTGATNEKLFF. The CDR3 nucleotides are TGTGCCAGCTCACCAGGGACAGGGGCAACTAATGAAAAACTGTTTTTT.